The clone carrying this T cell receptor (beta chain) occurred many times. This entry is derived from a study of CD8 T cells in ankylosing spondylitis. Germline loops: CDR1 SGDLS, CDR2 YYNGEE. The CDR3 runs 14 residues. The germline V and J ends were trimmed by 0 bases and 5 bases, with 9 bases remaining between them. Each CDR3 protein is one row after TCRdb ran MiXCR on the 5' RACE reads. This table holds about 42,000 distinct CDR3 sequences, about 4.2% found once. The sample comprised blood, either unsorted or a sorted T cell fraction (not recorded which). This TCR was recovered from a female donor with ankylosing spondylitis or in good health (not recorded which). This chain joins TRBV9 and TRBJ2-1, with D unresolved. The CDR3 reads CASSVGIANNEQFF. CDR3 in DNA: TGTGCCAGCAGCGTAGGAATAGCTAACAATGAGCAGTTCTTC.